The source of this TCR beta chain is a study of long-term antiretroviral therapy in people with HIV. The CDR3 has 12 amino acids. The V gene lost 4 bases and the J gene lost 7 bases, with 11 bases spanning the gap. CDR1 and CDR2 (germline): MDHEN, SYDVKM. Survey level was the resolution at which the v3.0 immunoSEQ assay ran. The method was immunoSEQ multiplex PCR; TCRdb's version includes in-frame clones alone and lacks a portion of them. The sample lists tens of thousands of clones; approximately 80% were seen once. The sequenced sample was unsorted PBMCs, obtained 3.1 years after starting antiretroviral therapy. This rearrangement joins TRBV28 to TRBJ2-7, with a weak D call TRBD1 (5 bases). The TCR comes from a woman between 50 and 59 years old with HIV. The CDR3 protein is CASSSQTAEQYF. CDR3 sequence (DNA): TGTGCCAGCAGTTCTCAGACAGCTGAGCAGTACTTC.